This is a list of T cell receptor beta chains from one sample in a study of CD8 T cells in ankylosing spondylitis. A single record per CDR3 protein comes from TCRdb applying MiXCR to the 5' RACE reads. The sample yields 250,000 to 350,000 distinct CDR3 sequences, around 18% seen once. The source material was blood, either unsorted or a sorted T cell fraction (not recorded which). The source of these receptors is a male donor with ankylosing spondylitis or in good health (not recorded which). CDR3s include the opening cysteine and the closing phenylalanine or tryptophan. D genes are given only for firm matches. For some rows the clone size is stated as once, few or many, or as a class when expanded; others skip it.

TRBV12-3/TRBV12-4	-	TRBJ2-1	-	TGTGCCAGCACTTCCCCAGGGGAAGCATTCAATGAGCAGTTCTTC	CASTSPGEAFNEQFF
TRBV13	TRBD2	TRBJ2-1	few	TGTGCCAGCAGCCCGGGACTAGCGGGGGGTCACAGCTCCTACAATGAGCAGTTCTTC	CASSPGLAGGHSSYNEQFF
TRBV3-1	TRBD1	TRBJ1-6	many	TGTGCCAGCAGCCAAGGAGGACAGGTCAATTATTCACCCCTCCACTTT	CASSQGGQVNYSPLHF
TRBV7-3	-	TRBJ2-1	-	TGTGCCAGCAGCCCCGCCGGGGGGCTTTACAATGAGCAGTTCTTC	CASSPAGGLYNEQFF
TRBV10-3	-	TRBJ1-4	-	TGTACCATCAGTGGGGAACAGGGAGCAACTAATGAAAAACTGTTTTTT	CTISGEQGATNEKLFF
TRBV20-1	-	TRBJ2-5	few	TGCAGTGCTAAGCAGGGTGGAGGGACCCAGTACTTC	CSAKQGGGTQYF
TRBV5-1	-	TRBJ1-1	few	TGCGCCAGCAGCTCAGGGGCGGGGGAGGACACTGAAGCTTTCTTT	CASSSGAGEDTEAFF
TRBV7-3	-	TRBJ2-3	-	TGTGCCAGCAGCTTAACCACTGGGCCTTTAGGGGGAGGCACAGATACGCAGTATTTT	CASSLTTGPLGGGTDTQYF
TRBV3-1	-	TRBJ2-5	few	TGTGCCAGCAGCTATTGGACATACCAAGAGACCCAGTACTTC	CASSYWTYQETQYF
TRBV4-2	-	TRBJ1-6	few	TGTGCCAGCAGCCAAGATTCTCAAGTCTCCGCCAGGGGCAATTCACCCCTCCACTTT	CASSQDSQVSARGNSPLHF
TRBV5-1	-	TRBJ1-1	many	TGCGCCAGCAGCGCGTCCCTGAACACTGAAGCTTTCTTT	CASSASLNTEAFF
TRBV5-1	-	TRBJ2-1	few	TGCGCCAGCAGCTTGGTACAAGTTAGCTCCTACAATGAGCAGTTCTTC	CASSLVQVSSYNEQFF
TRBV7-8	TRBD1	TRBJ1-4	few	TGTGCCAGCAGTTCAGGGGGGACAGGGAGGAGTGAAAAACTGTTTTTT	CASSSGGTGRSEKLFF
TRBV12-3/TRBV12-4	-	TRBJ2-5	-	TGTGCCAGCAGTTCGCCGACTAGGGGACAAGAGACCCAGTACTTC	CASSSPTRGQETQYF
TRBV5-1	TRBD1	TRBJ2-2	-	TGCGCCAGCAGCTTGGGACAGGGCTGGGCCGGGGAGCTGTTTTTT	CASSLGQGWAGELFF
TRBV20-1	-	TRBJ1-6	-	TGCAGTGCTTCCCCTTCCCTTAATTCACCCCTCCACTTT	CSASPSLNSPLHF
TRBV12-2	-	TRBJ2-2	few	TGTGCAAGTCGCTTGGAAAGGGGTCGCACCGGGGAGCTGTTTTTT	CASRLERGRTGELFF
TRBV3-1	-	TRBJ2-1	-	TGTGCCAGCAGCCAAGAGTGGAGCTCCTACAATGAGCAGTTCTTC	CASSQEWSSYNEQFF
TRBV29-1	TRBD1	TRBJ2-3	many	TGCAGCGTCGATACGACAGGGGGGAACACAGATACGCAGTATTTT	CSVDTTGGNTDTQYF
TRBV20-1	TRBD1	TRBJ1-1	few	TGCAGTGCTCGAAGCAATCAGGGACAGAAGGCTTTCTTT	CSARSNQGQKAFF
TRBV24-1	TRBD1	TRBJ2-3	-	TGTGCCACCAGTGAGTGGGGACAGGGGGCAAGCACAGATACGCAGTATTTT	CATSEWGQGASTDTQYF
TRBV20-1	-	TRBJ1-2	-	TGCAGTGCTAGAGCTTTGAGTGGCTACACCTTC	CSARALSGYTF
TRBV3-1	-	TRBJ2-2	few	TGTGCCAGCGGGGGAGTTTATCACGGGGAGCTGTTTTTT	CASGGVYHGELFF
TRBV3-1	TRBD2	TRBJ2-1	-	TGTGCCAGCAGCCAAGGGCTAGGGACTAGCGGTGAGCAGTTCTTC	CASSQGLGTSGEQFF
TRBV11-1	TRBD2	TRBJ2-4	-	TGTGCCAGCAGCCCAACCGGACTAGCGGGGGGGCCTAGAAACATTCAGTACTTC	CASSPTGLAGGPRNIQYF
TRBV24-1	-	TRBJ2-3	many	TGTGCCACCAGTGGGGACAATCGGGCCACAGATACGCAGTATTTT	CATSGDNRATDTQYF
TRBV5-1	-	TRBJ1-2	many	TGCGCCAGCAGCCGAGGGAGGTTAGAGGGCTACACCTTC	CASSRGRLEGYTF
TRBV7-8	-	TRBJ2-1	-	TGTGCCAGCAGCCGGGGGGCTCCGAGCTCCTACAATGAGCAGTTCTTC	CASSRGAPSSYNEQFF
TRBV5-1	-	TRBJ2-2	few	TGCGCCAGCAGCTATGCCGCGGGTCTCACCGGGGAGCTGTTTTTT	CASSYAAGLTGELFF
TRBV6-5	TRBD1	TRBJ1-4	many	TGTGCCAGCAGTATCGACAGGGGGTCGCTCCGGGGTGAAAAACTGTTTTTT	CASSIDRGSLRGEKLFF
TRBV6-5	-	TRBJ2-2	-	TGTGCCAGCAGGTACAAGGCAAACACCGGGGAGCTGTTTTTT	CASRYKANTGELFF
TRBV12-3/TRBV12-4	TRBD1	TRBJ1-2	-	TGTGCCAGCAGACCGGGACAGGGGGTCTATGGTTACACCTTC	CASRPGQGVYGYTF
TRBV6-5	-	TRBJ2-1	-	TGTGCCAGCAGTTACTCGGGGATAGCTCGGAGTGAGCAGTTCTTC	CASSYSGIARSEQFF
TRBV12-3/TRBV12-4	-	TRBJ2-1	-	TGTGCCAGCAGTTCCCCCTATGAGCAGTTCTTC	CASSSPYEQFF
TRBV5-1	-	TRBJ1-5	-	TGCGCCAGCAGCTTGGGCTCGAGGCAGGCCGGTCAGCCCCAGCATTTT	CASSLGSRQAGQPQHF
TRBV5-1	-	TRBJ1-1	-	TGCGCCAGCAGCTCGAACCCCGGCGCTGAAGCTTTCTTT	CASSSNPGAEAFF
TRBV29-1	TRBD2	TRBJ2-1	many	TGCAGCGTTCAAGGTTCGGGAACTAGCGGTTACAATGAGCAGTTCTTC	CSVQGSGTSGYNEQFF
TRBV6-5	-	TRBJ2-1	-	TGTGCCAGCAGCCGCCCCGACAATGAGCAGTTCTTC	CASSRPDNEQFF
TRBV20-1	TRBD1	TRBJ1-2	-	TGCTGTGCTAGAGACTATACCGGACAGGGTATTAGCTATGGCTACACCTTC	CCARDYTGQGISYGYTF
TRBV19	-	TRBJ2-1	few	TGTGCCAGTAGTATAGACCCCTCTGGCGGGACCAATGAGCAGTTCTTC	CASSIDPSGGTNEQFF
TRBV9	TRBD1	TRBJ2-3	-	TGTGCCAGCGGCGGACGACAGGGGACGCAGTATTTT	CASGGRQGTQYF
TRBV12-3/TRBV12-4	-	TRBJ2-5	-	TGTGCCAGCAGTTTAGGGCAAGATCGAGAGACCCAGTACTTC	CASSLGQDRETQYF
TRBV20-1	TRBD2	TRBJ2-3	many	TGCAGTGCCCAACTAGCGGGAGATACGCAGTATTTT	CSAQLAGDTQYF
TRBV5-5	TRBD1	TRBJ1-1	-	TGTGCCAGCAGCCCTGTTCCGACAGGGGCCTTGAACACTGAAGCTTTCTTT	CASSPVPTGALNTEAFF
TRBV3-1	-	TRBJ2-3	-	TGTGCCTGCAGCCGGAGTGGGGGATTCACAGATACGCAGTATTTT	CACSRSGGFTDTQYF
TRBV20-1	-	TRBJ2-3	-	TGCAGTGCTACCAGGACAAGGGGGGATACGCAGTATTTT	CSATRTRGDTQYF
TRBV7-6	-	TRBJ1-3	-	TGTGCCAGCAGCTTAGAGGGTTTAAGCGGCTCTGGAAACACCATATATTTT	CASSLEGLSGSGNTIYF
TRBV14	TRBD1	TRBJ2-5	-	TGTGCCAGCAGCCAACGACAGGGGAAGTCAGAGACCCAGTACTTC	CASSQRQGKSETQYF
TRBV6-5	TRBD1	TRBJ1-1	few	TGTGCCAGCAGTTACTTCGCCAGGGGGGGGACTGAAGCTTTCTTT	CASSYFARGGTEAFF
TRBV10-2	-	TRBJ2-3	many	TGCGCCAGCAGTCAAGGCCACAGGGTTGGAGTTTCGGGCACAGATACGCAGTATTTT	CASSQGHRVGVSGTDTQYF
TRBV5-1	-	TRBJ2-2	-	TGCGCCAGCAGCTTGGGGGGACAGAACACCGGGGAGCTGTTTTTT	CASSLGGQNTGELFF
TRBV12-3/TRBV12-4	TRBD1	TRBJ1-3	few	TGTGCCAGCAGTTCGAACAGGGGATCGAGAAACACCATATATTTT	CASSSNRGSRNTIYF
TRBV3-1	-	TRBJ2-3	few	TGTGCCAGCAGCCAAGATTTGTTCGTCGGGAGCGCAGATACGCAGTATTTT	CASSQDLFVGSADTQYF